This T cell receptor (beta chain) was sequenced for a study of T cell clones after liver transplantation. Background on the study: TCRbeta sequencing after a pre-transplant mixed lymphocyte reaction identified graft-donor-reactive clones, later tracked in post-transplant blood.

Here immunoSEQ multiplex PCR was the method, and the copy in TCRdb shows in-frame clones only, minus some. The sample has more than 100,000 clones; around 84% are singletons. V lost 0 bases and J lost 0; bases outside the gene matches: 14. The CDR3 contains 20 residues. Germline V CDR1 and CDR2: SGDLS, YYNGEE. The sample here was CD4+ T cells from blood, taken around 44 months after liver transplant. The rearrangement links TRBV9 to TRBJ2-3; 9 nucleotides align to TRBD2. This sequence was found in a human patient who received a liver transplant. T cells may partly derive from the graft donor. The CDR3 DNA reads TGTGCCAGCAGCGTAGCACTAGCGGGCGAACCGCGTCTGAGCACAGATACGCAGTATTTT. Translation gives CASSVALAGEPRLSTDTQYF.